This paragraph reports one T cell receptor (beta chain). Its antigen is undetermined. Stem cell-like memory, regulatory, central memory and naive CD4+ cells were sorted via CD45RO/CCR7/CD25/CD127/CD95/CD27. Sorted cells reached over 95% purity in every population. These data are taken from a study of beta chain features in type 1 diabetes. Of the isolated RNA, all was reverse transcribed, and so the sequenced material was expressed TCRB transcripts. Assay: immunoSEQ multiplex PCR; the TCRdb copy retains only in-frame clones and omits some. The repertoire holds under 250,000 clones, roughly 15% seen once, with more than 0.02% in the top ten. General study points: All four CD4+ subsets from Type 1 diabetes patients carried moderately but significantly shorter TCRB CDR3s. These data did not resolve whether HLA type affects TCRB rearrangement.

CDR3 length: 16 amino acids. Germline loops: CDR1 LNHDA, CDR2 SQIVND (reference sequence). Trimming took 3 bases from V and 10 from J; bases not matched to a gene: 15. The origin of this receptor is a woman aged 40 to 55 in good health. V usage is TRBV19 and J usage is TRBJ2-1; 7 bases line up with TRBD2. The sequenced sample consisted of naive CD4+ T cells from blood. The CDR3 sequence is CASSMFGGDSRLEQFF. The CDR3 DNA is TGTGCCAGTAGTATGTTTGGGGGGGACTCCCGGCTGGAGCAGTTCTTC.